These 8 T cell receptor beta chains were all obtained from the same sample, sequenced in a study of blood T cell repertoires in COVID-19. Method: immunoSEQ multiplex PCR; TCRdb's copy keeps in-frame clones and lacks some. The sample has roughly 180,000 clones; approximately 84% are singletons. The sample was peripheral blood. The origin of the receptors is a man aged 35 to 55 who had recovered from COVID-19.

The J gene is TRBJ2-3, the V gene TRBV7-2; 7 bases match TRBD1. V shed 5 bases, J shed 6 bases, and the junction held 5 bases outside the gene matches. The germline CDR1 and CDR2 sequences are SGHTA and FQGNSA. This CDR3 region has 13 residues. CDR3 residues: CASSTQGSDTQYF. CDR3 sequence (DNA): TGTGCCAGCAGCACACAGGGGTCGGATACGCAGTATTTT.

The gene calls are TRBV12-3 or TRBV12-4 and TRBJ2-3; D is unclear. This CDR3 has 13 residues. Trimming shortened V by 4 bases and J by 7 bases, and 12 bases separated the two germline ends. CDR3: CASSSLASYTQYF. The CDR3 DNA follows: TGTGCCAGCAGTTCCCTGGCCTCCTATACGCAGTATTTT.

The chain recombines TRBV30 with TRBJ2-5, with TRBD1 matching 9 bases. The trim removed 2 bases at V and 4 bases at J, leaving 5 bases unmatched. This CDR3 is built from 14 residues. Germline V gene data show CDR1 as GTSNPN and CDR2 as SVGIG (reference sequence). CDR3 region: CAWSLTGGTETQYF. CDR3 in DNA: TGTGCCTGGAGTTTGACAGGGGGGACAGAGACCCAGTACTTC.

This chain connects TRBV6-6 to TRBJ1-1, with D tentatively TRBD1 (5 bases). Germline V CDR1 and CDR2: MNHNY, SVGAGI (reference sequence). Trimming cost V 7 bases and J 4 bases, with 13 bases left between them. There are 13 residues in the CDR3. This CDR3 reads CASNFYGGTEAFF. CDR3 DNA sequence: TGTGCCAGCAATTTTTACGGGGGCACTGAAGCTTTCTTT.

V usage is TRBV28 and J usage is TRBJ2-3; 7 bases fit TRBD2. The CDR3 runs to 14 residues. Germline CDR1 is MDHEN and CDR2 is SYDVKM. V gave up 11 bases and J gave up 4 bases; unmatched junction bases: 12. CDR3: CAGGGAGAADTQYF. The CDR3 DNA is TGTGCCGGAGGAGGGGCGGGAGCGGCAGATACGCAGTATTTT.

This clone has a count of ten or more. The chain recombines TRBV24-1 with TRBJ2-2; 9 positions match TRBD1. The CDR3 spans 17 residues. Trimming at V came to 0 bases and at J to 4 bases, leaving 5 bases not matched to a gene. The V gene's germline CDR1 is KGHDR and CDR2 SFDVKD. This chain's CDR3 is CATSDLLTGGSTGELFF. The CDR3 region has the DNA TGTGCCACCAGTGATTTGCTGACAGGGGGGAGCACCGGGGAGCTGTTTTTT.

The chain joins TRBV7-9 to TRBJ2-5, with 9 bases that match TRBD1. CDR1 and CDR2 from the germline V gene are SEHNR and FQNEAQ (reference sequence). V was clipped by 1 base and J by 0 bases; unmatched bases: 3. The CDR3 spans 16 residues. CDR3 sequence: CASSLVRDRDQETQYF. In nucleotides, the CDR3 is TGTGCCAGCAGCTTAGTCCGGGACAGGGACCAAGAGACCCAGTACTTC.

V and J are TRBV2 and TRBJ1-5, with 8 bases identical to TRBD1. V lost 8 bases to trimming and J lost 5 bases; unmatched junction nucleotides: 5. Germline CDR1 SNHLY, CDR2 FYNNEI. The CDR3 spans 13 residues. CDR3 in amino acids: CASGQGFDQPQHF. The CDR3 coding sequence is TGTGCCAGCGGACAGGGCTTTGATCAGCCCCAGCATTTT.